A selection of T cell receptor beta chains follows, all from one sample in a study of CD8 T cells in Susac syndrome. TCRdb reprocessed the immunoSEQ multiplex PCR reads via MiXCR and lists one record per CDR3 protein. The data hold around 170,000 distinct CDR3 sequences, with approximately 94% observed a single time. The specimen was CD4+ T cells from PBMCs. These TCRs come from a human donor with Susac syndrome. Each CDR3 is given with its conserved first and last residue. The D gene is left open where the match is weak. Clone sizes are given selectively: once, few, many, or a class where the clone is expanded.

TRBV19,NA,TRBJ1-5,TRBD1,TGTGCCAGTGGTCTAGACAGGGATGGCAATCAGCCCCAGCATTTT,CASGLDRDGNQPQHF
TRBV12-3/TRBV12-4,NA,TRBJ1-5,NA,TGTGCCAGCGCTGGAAGGAGCAATCAGCCCCAGCATTTT,CASAGRSNQPQHF
TRBV30,NA,TRBJ1-5,TRBD1,TGTGCCTGGAGCCGGTGGGGACAGGGTGATCAGCCCCAGCATTTT,CAWSRWGQGDQPQHF
TRBV3-1,few,TRBJ2-7,NA,TGTGCCAGCAGCCAGGTTGCAGTCTCCTACGAGCAGTACTTC,CASSQVAVSYEQYF
TRBV19,few,TRBJ1-1,NA,TGTGCCAGTAGTTCACAGGGTAGCGGCACTGAAGCTTTCTTT,CASSSQGSGTEAFF
TRBV20-1,once,TRBJ1-2,NA,TGCAGTGCCTCACCGGGGACGAGCCTGGCTGGCTACACCTTC,CSASPGTSLAGYTF
TRBV5-1,NA,TRBJ2-1,NA,TGCGCCAGCAGCTACGGGACGGAATACAATGAGCAGTTCTTC,CASSYGTEYNEQFF
TRBV20-1,once,TRBJ2-1,TRBD2,TGCAGTGCTAGAGGGCTAGCGGGATGGGCTGCAAATGAGCAGTTCTTC,CSARGLAGWAANEQFF
TRBV4-1,NA,TRBJ2-4,NA,TGCGCCAGCAGCCACGGGACGGCCAAAAACATTCAGTACTTC,CASSHGTAKNIQYF
TRBV5-1,NA,TRBJ2-1,NA,TGCGCCAGCAGCTTGGTTGGACAGCTTCACAATGAGCAGTTCTTC,CASSLVGQLHNEQFF
TRBV24-1,NA,TRBJ2-3,NA,TGTGCCACCAGTGATTCCTCAGGGTCGGGTACAGATACGCAGTATTTT,CATSDSSGSGTDTQYF
TRBV4-1,NA,TRBJ2-5,NA,TGCGCCAGCAGCCAAGTATTTAGGGGACGGAGACAAGAGACCCAGTACTTC,CASSQVFRGRRQETQYF
TRBV3-1,NA,TRBJ2-5,NA,TGTGCCAGCAGTTCGGGCCCTACTGGGCCCCAGTACTTC,CASSSGPTGPQYF
TRBV12-3/TRBV12-4,NA,TRBJ1-4,NA,TGTGCCAGCAGTTTGGGGTCCTGGGAAAAACTGTTTTTT,CASSLGSWEKLFF
TRBV12-3/TRBV12-4,NA,TRBJ2-2,TRBD2,TGTGCCAGCTCGCCTAGCGGGGGGGCTGGCGGGGAGCTGTTTTTT,CASSPSGGAGGELFF
TRBV20-1,NA,TRBJ1-3,TRBD1,TGCAGTGCTTTTGATCACCGGGACAGGGTTAGAAACACCATATATTTT,CSAFDHRDRVRNTIYF
TRBV2,NA,TRBJ2-3,NA,TGTGCCAGCCTCACTCCCACAGATACGCAGTATTTT,CASLTPTDTQYF
TRBV30,once,TRBJ1-2,NA,TGTGCCTGGACTTCGGGCACACGCCCATCAAACTATGGCTACACCTTC,CAWTSGTRPSNYGYTF
TRBV9,NA,TRBJ2-1,NA,TGTGCCAGCAGCGTAGCTGATGCTTCCATAAATGAGCAGTTCTTC,CASSVADASINEQFF
TRBV7-2,NA,TRBJ1-2,NA,TGTGCCAGCAGCTCCCCGGGGGGTCGAGGCTACACCTTC,CASSSPGGRGYTF
TRBV2,NA,TRBJ2-7,TRBD1,TGTGCCAGCAGTGCCCCAACAGGGGGTGTTTCCGTGCAGTACTTC,CASSAPTGGVSVQYF
TRBV20-1,once,TRBJ1-2,NA,TGCAGTGCTAGACCCTCTTCGGGGCGGTATGGCTACACCTTC,CSARPSSGRYGYTF
TRBV4-3,NA,TRBJ1-6,TRBD1,TGCGCCAGCAGCCAAGACGCCCGGACAGGGAGTAATTCACCCCTCCACTTT,CASSQDARTGSNSPLHF
TRBV9,NA,TRBJ2-3,TRBD2,TGTGCCAGCAGCGTCGGACTAGCGGGGCAAGATACGCAGTATTTT,CASSVGLAGQDTQYF